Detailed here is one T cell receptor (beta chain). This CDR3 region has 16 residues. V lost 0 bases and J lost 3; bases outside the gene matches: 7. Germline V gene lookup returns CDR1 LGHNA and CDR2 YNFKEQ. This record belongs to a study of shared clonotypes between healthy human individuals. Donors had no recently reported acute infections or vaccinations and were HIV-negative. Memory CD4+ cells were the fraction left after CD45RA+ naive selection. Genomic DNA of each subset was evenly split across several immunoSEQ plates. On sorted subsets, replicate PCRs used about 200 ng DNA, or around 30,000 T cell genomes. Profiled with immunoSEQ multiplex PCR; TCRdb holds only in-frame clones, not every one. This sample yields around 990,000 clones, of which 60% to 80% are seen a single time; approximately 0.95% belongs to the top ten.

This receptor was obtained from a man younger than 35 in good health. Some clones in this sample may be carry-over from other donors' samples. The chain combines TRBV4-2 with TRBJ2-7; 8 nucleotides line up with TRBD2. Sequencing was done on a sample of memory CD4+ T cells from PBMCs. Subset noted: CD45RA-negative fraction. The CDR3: CASSQDLSLAGYEQYF. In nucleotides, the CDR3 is TGTGCCAGCAGCCAAGATTTAAGTCTAGCGGGCTACGAGCAGTACTTC.